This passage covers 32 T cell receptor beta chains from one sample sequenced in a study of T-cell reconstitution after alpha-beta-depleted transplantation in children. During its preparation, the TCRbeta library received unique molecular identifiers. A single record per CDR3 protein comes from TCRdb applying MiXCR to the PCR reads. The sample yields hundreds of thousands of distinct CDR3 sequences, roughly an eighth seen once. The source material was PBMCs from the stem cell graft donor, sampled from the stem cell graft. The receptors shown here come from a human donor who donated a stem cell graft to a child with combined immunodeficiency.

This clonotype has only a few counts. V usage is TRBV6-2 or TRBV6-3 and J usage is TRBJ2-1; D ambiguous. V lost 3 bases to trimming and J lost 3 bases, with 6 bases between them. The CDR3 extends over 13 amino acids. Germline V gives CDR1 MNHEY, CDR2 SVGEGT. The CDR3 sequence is CASSYTVYNEQFF. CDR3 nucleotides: TGTGCCAGCAGTTATACCGTCTACAATGAGCAGTTCTTC.

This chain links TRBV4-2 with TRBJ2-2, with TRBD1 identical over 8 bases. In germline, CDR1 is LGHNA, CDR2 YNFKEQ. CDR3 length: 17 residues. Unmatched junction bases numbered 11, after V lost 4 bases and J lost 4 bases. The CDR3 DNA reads TGTGCCAGCAGCCTTGAATCAGGGGGCTCGGGCACCGGGGAGCTGTTTTTT. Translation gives CASSLESGGSGTGELFF.

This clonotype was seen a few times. CDR3 DNA: TGTGCCAGCAGTGGGCTAGGGACTAGCGGGAGCTATACGCAGTATTTT. Its protein is CASSGLGTSGSYTQYF. The chain uses TRBV25-1 and TRBJ2-3, with 14 bases that match TRBD2. The CDR3 has 16 amino acids. J gave up 7 bases and V 4 bases, and 7 bases lay outside the gene matches. Germline CDR1 reads MGHDK; CDR2 reads SYGVNS. The full variable domain, completed using reference TRBV25-1 and TRBJ2-3, is EADIYQTPRYLVIGTGKKITLECSQTMGHDKMYWYQQDPGMELHLIHYSYGVNSTEKGDLSSESTVSRIRTEHFPLTLESARPSHTSQYLCASSGLGTSGSYTQYFGPGTRLTVL.

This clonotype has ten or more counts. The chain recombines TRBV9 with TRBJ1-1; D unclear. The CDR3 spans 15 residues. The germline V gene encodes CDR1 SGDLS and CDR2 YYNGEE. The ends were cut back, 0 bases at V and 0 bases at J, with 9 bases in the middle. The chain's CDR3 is CASSVVPGMNTEAFF. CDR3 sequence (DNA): TGTGCCAGCAGCGTAGTTCCAGGAATGAACACTGAAGCTTTCTTT.

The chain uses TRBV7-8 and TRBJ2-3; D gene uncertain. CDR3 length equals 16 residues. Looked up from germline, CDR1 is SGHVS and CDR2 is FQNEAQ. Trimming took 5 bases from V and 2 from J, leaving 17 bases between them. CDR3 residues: CASSPQDGSYTDTQYF. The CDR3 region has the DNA TGTGCCAGCAGCCCCCAGGACGGCAGCTACACAGATACGCAGTATTTT.

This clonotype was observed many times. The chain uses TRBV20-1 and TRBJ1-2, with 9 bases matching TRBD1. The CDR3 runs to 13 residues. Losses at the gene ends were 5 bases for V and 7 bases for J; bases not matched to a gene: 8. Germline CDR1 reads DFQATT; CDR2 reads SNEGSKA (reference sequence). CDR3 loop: CSAVTGGPGGYTF. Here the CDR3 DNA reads TGCAGTGCTGTGACAGGGGGACCGGGTGGCTACACCTTC.

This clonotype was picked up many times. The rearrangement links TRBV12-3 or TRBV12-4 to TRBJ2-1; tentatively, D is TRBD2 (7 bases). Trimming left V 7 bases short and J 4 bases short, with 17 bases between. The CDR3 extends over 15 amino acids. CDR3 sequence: CASTLGGGLYNEQFF. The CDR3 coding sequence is TGTGCCAGCACCCTTGGGGGGGGGCTTTACAATGAGCAGTTCTTC.

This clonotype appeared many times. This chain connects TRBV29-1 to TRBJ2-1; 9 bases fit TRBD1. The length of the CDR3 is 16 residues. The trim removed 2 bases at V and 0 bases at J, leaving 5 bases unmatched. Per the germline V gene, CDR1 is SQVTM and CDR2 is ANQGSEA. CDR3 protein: CSVERADRGSYNEQFF. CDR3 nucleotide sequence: TGCAGCGTTGAACGGGCGGACAGGGGCTCCTACAATGAGCAGTTCTTC.

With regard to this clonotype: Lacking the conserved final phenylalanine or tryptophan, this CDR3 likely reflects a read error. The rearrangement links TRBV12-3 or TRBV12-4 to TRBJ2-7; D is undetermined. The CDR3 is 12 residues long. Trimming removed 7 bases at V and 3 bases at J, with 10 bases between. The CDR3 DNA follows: TGTGCCAGCACCCCTGGCCGCTACGAGCAGTACTAC. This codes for CASTPGRYEQYY.

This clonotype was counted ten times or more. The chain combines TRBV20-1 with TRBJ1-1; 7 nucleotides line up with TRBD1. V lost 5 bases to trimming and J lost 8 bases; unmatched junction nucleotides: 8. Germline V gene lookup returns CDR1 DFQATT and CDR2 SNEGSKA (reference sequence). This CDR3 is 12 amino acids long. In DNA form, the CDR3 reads TGCAGTGCTCCCGACAGGGAGGCCGAAGCTTTCTTT. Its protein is CSAPDREAEAFF.

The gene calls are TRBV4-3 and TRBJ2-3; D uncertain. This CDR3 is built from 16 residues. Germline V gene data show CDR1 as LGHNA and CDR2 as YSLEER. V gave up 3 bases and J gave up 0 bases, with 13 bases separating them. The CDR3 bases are TGCGCCAGCAGCCAGGCCCCGGAACCAAGCACAGATACGCAGTATTTT. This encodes CASSQAPEPSTDTQYF.

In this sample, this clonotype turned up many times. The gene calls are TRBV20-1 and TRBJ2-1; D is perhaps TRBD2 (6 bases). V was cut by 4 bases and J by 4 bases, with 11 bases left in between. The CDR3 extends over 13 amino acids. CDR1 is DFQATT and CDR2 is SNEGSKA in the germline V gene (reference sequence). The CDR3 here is CSANRGLYNEQFF. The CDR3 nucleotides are TGCAGTGCTAACAGAGGACTATACAATGAGCAGTTCTTC.

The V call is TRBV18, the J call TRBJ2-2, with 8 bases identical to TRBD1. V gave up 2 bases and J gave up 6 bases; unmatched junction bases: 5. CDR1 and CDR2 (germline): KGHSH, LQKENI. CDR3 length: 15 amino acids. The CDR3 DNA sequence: TGTGCCAGCTCACCAATTTCGGACAGGGCCGGGGAGCTGTTTTTT. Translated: CASSPISDRAGELFF.

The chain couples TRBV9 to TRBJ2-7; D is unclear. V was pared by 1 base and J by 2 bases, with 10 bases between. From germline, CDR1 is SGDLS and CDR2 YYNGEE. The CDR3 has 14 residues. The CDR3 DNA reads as TGTGCCAGCAGCGTATGGGTCCCAACCTACGAGCAGTACTTC. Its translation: CASSVWVPTYEQYF.

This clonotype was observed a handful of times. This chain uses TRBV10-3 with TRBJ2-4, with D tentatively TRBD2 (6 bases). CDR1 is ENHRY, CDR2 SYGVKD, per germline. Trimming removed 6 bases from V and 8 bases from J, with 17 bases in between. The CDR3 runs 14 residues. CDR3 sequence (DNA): TGTGCCATCAGCACGGACCGGCGCGGGGACATTCAGTACTTC. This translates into CAISTDRRGDIQYF.

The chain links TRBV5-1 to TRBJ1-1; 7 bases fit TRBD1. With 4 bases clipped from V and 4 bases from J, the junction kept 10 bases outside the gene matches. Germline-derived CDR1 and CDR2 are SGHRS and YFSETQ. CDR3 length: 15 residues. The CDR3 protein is CASSSRQGGITEAFF. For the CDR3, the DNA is TGCGCCAGCAGCAGCAGACAGGGAGGAATCACTGAAGCTTTCTTT.

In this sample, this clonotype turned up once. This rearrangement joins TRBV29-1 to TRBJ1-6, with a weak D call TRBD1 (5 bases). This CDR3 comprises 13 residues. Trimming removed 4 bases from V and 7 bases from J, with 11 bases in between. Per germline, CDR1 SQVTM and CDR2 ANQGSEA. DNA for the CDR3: TGCAGCGTTGCGATGACAGTGAATTCACCCCTCCACTTT. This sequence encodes CSVAMTVNSPLHF.

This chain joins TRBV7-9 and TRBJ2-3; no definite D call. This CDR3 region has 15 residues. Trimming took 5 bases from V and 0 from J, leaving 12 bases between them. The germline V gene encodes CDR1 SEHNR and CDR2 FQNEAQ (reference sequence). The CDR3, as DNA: TGTGCCAGCAGCACCCGGGCCTCTAGCACAGATACGCAGTATTTT. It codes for CASSTRASSTDTQYF.

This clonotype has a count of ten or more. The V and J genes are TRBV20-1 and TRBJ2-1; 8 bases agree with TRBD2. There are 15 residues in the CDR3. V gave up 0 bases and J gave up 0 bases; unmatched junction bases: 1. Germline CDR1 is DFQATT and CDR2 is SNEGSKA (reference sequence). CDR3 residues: CSARDLAGSYNEQFF. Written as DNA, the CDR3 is TGCAGTGCTAGAGATCTAGCGGGCTCCTACAATGAGCAGTTCTTC.

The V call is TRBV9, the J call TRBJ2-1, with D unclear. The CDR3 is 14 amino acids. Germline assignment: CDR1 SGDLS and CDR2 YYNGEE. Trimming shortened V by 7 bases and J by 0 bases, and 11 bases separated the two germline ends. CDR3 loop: CASATASSYNEQFF. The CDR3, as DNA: TGTGCCAGCGCCACTGCGAGCTCCTACAATGAGCAGTTCTTC.

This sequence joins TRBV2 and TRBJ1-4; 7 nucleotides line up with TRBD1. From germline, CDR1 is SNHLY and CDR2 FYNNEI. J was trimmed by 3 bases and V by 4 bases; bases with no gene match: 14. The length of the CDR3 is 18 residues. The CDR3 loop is CASSVTQGPRGANEKLFF. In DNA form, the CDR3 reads TGTGCCAGCAGTGTCACCCAGGGGCCCAGGGGGGCTAATGAAAAACTGTTTTTT.

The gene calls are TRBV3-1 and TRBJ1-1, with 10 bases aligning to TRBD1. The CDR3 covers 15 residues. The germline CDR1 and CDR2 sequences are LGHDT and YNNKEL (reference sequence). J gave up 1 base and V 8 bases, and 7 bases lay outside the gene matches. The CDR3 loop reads CASRDRGLQNTEAFF. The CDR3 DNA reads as TGTGCCAGCCGGGACAGGGGACTTCAGAACACTGAAGCTTTCTTT.

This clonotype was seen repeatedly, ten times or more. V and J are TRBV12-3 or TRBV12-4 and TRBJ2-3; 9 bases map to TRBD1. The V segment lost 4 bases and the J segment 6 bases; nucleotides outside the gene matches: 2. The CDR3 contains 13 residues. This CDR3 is CASSWTGVDTQYF. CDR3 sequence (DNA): TGTGCCAGCAGTTGGACAGGGGTTGATACGCAGTATTTT.

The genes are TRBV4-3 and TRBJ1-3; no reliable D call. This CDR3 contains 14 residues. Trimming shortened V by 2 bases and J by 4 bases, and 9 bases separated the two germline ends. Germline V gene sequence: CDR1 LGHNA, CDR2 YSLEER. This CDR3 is CASSQWAVGNTIYF. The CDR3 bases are TGCGCCAGCAGCCAATGGGCGGTAGGAAACACCATATATTTT.

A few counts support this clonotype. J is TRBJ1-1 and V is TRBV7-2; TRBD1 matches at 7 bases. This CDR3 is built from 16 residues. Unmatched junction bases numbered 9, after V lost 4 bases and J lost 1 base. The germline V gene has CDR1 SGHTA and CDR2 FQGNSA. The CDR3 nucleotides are TGTGCCAGCAGCTCCCCACCCGGGACAGCGAACACTGAAGCTTTCTTT. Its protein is CASSSPPGTANTEAFF.

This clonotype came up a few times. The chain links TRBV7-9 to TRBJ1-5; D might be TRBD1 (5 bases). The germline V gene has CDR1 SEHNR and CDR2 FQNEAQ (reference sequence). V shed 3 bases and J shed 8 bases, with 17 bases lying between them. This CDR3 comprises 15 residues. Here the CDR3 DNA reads TGTGCCAGCAGCTTTGGGGGTCTCGGACTCGAGCCCCAGCATTTT. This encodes CASSFGGLGLEPQHF.

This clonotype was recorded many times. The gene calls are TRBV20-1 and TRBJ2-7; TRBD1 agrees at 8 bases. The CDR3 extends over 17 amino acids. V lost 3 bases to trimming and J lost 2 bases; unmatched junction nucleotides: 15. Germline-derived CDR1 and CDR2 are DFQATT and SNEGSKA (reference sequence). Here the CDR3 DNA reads TGCAGTGCTAGGGGTTCTCCGAGACAGGGGCGCCCCTACGAGCAGTACTTC. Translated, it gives CSARGSPRQGRPYEQYF.

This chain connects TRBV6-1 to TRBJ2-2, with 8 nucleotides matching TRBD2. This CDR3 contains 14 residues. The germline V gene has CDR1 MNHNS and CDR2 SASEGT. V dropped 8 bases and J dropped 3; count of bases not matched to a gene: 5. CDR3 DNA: TGTGCCAGCGCTCGGGGGGGCGACACCGGGGAGCTGTTTTTT. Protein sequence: CASARGGDTGELFF.

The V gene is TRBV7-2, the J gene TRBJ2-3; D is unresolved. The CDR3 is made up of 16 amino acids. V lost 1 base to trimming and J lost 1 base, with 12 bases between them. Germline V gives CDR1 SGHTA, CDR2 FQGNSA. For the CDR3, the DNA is TGTGCCAGCAGCTTAGGCTCATATCCGGGCACAGATACGCAGTATTTT. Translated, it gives CASSLGSYPGTDTQYF.

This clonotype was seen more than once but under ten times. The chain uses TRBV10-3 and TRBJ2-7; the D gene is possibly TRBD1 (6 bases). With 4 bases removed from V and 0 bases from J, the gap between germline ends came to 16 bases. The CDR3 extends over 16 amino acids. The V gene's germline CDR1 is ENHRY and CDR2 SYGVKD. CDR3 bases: TGTGCCATCAGTGGATACCCGGACAGCTCCTCCTACGAGCAGTACTTC. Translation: CAISGYPDSSSYEQYF.

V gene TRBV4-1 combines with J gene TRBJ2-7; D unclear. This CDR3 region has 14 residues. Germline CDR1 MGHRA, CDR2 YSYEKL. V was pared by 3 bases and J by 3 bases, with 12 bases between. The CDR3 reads CASSQSEEHYEQYF. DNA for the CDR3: TGCGCCAGCAGCCAGTCAGAGGAACACTACGAGCAGTACTTC.

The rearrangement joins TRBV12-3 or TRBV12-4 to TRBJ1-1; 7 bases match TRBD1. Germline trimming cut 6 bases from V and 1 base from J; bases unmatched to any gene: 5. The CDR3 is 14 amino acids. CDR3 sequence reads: CASRAGQKNTEAFF. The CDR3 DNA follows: TGTGCCAGCAGGGCGGGACAGAAGAACACTGAAGCTTTCTTT.